Presented here are 21 T cell receptor beta chains from one specimen sequenced in a study of blood T cell repertoires in COVID-19. The assay was immunoSEQ multiplex PCR, and TCRdb's table has in-frame clones only and misses some. Of 200,000 to 250,000 clones detected, 84% appear once; the ten largest clones hold roughly 6.2%. The specimen sequenced was PBMCs or T cells enriched from blood (not recorded which). These receptors all stem from a woman aged 40 to 50 who had recovered from COVID-19.

This chain connects TRBV2 to TRBJ2-5, with no clear D. CDR1 and CDR2 (germline): SNHLY, FYNNEI. V gave up 2 bases and J gave up 2 bases, with 6 bases separating them. This CDR3 contains 13 residues. CDR3 amino acids: CASSENIQETQYF. Here the CDR3 DNA reads TGTGCCAGCAGTGAAAATATACAAGAGACCCAGTACTTC.

The J gene is TRBJ1-6, the V gene TRBV2; 12 bases are shared with TRBD1. CDR1 and CDR2 (germline): SNHLY, FYNNEI. The length of the CDR3 is 17 residues. Germline trimming cut 6 bases from V and 8 bases from J; bases unmatched to any gene: 11. CDR3 sequence reads: CASRGDRGQRRDSPLHF. CDR3 coding DNA: TGTGCCAGCAGAGGGGACAGGGGGCAGAGAAGGGATTCACCCCTCCACTTT.

J is TRBJ2-7 and V is TRBV5-1, with 7 bases lining up with TRBD2. This CDR3 has 16 residues. Trimming removed 4 bases from V and 5 bases from J; junction bases left unmatched: 15. The germline V gene encodes CDR1 SGHRS and CDR2 YFSETQ. The CDR3 spells CASSGSGGGPHHEQYF. CDR3 DNA sequence: TGCGCCAGCAGCGGATCGGGGGGAGGGCCTCACCACGAGCAGTACTTC. The full variable domain, with the rest looked up from reference TRBV5-1 and TRBJ2-7, is KAGVTQTPRYLIKTRGQQVTLSCSPISGHRSVSWYQQTPGQGLQFLFEYFSETQRNKGNFPGRFSGRQFSNSRSEMNVSTLELGDSALYLCASSGSGGGPHHEQYFGPGTRLTVT.

V gene TRBV7-8 combines with J gene TRBJ2-1, with 7 bases that match TRBD1. CDR3 length: 17 residues. The germline gives CDR1 SGHVS, CDR2 FQNEAQ. Trimming took 0 bases from V and 6 from J; bases not matched to a gene: 11. DNA of the CDR3: TGTGCCAGCAGCTTAGCGCTCGGCAGGGGGATCCGCAATGAGCAGTTCTTC. Protein sequence: CASSLALGRGIRNEQFF.

The table lists this clone with a count of one. This rearrangement joins TRBV7-2 to TRBJ1-4, with D unresolved. Germline CDR1 and CDR2: SGHTA and FQGNSA. Trimming pared 4 bases from V and 8 bases from J, leaving 11 bases between. The CDR3 is made up of 13 amino acids. CDR3 bases: TGTGCCAGCAGCTCCACGGTACGCGAAAAACTGTTTTTT. It translates to CASSSTVREKLFF.

The chain combines TRBV7-8 with TRBJ2-2; 11 bases fit TRBD2. V lost 5 bases to trimming and J lost 1 base; unmatched junction nucleotides: 6. The CDR3 totals 17 residues. From germline, CDR1 is SGHVS and CDR2 FQNEAQ. This CDR3 reads CASSPRLAGKNTGELFF. CDR3 DNA sequence: TGTGCCAGCAGCCCGAGACTAGCGGGGAAGAACACCGGGGAGCTGTTTTTT.

This chain links TRBV4-3 with TRBJ2-1, with a possible D match to TRBD1 (6 bases). Germline CDR1 reads LGHNA; CDR2 reads YSLEER. This CDR3 is built from 14 residues. Between the trimmed V and J ends, which lost 4 bases and 3 bases, there was a span of 10 bases. The CDR3 loop is CASSPGHGYNEQFF. CDR3 DNA sequence: TGCGCCAGCAGCCCGGGACATGGCTACAATGAGCAGTTCTTC.

The chain recombines TRBV7-9 with TRBJ1-1; no reliable D call. Germline lookup yields CDR1 SEHNR and CDR2 FQNEAQ (reference sequence). Trimming left V 8 bases short and J 1 base short, with 8 bases between. The CDR3 totals 12 residues. This chain's CDR3 is CASAGRNTEAFF. CDR3 DNA: TGTGCCAGCGCGGGGAGGAACACTGAAGCTTTCTTT.

The rearrangement joins TRBV28 to TRBJ1-5, with no clear D. The V gene lost 5 bases and the J gene lost 2 bases, with 19 bases spanning the gap. Germline values: CDR1 MDHEN, CDR2 SYDVKM. The CDR3 has 17 amino acids. The DNA of the CDR3 is TGTGCCAGCAGTGAAGATTCGGGTGGTGGAGGCAATCAGCCCCAGCATTTT. Translating it yields CASSEDSGGGGNQPQHF. The full variable domain, rest sourced from reference TRBV28 and TRBJ1-5, is DVKVTQSSRYLVKRTGEKVFLECVQDMDHENMFWYRQDPGLGLRLIYFSYDVKMKEKGDIPEGYSVSREKKERFSLILESASTNQTSMYLCASSEDSGGGGNQPQHFGDGTRLSIL.

The chain couples TRBV30 to TRBJ1-5; D remains ambiguous. The CDR3 sequence is 17 residues long. Trimming removed 0 bases at V and 5 bases at J, with 20 bases between. Germline loops: CDR1 GTSNPN, CDR2 SVGIG (reference sequence). CDR3 region: CAWSVGPGRGFHQPQHF. Here the CDR3 DNA reads TGTGCCTGGAGTGTAGGGCCCGGGAGAGGGTTTCATCAGCCCCAGCATTTT.

The rearrangement joins TRBV7-2 to TRBJ2-5, with D unclear. V lost 1 base and J lost 1, with 7 bases in between. The CDR3 contains 14 residues. The germline V gene has CDR1 SGHTA and CDR2 FQGNSA. This CDR3 reads CASSLVPGQETQYF. The CDR3 nucleotides read TGTGCCAGCAGCTTAGTACCCGGCCAAGAGACCCAGTACTTC.

V usage is TRBV20-1 and J usage is TRBJ2-2, with 7 bases that match TRBD2. Trimming at V came to 3 bases and at J to 5 bases, leaving 6 bases not matched to a gene. The V gene's germline CDR1 is DFQATT and CDR2 SNEGSKA (reference sequence). The CDR3 loop spans 14 amino acids. The CDR3 DNA reads as TGCAGTGCTAGTATGCTCGGGGGGACCGGGGAGCTGTTTTTT. It is translated as CSASMLGGTGELFF.

This rearrangement joins TRBV19 to TRBJ2-1; D is unresolved. CDR1 is LNHDA, CDR2 SQIVND, per germline (reference sequence). CDR3 size: 14 residues. Trimming shortened V by 8 bases and J by 9 bases, and 20 bases separated the two germline ends. The DNA for the CDR3 is TGTGCCAGTTACCCGGTGGGCAGACCGAGTGAGCAGTTCTTC. This translates into CASYPVGRPSEQFF. The full variable domain, completed using reference TRBV19 and TRBJ2-1, is DGGITQSPKYLFRKEGQNVTLSCEQNLNHDAMYWYRQDPGQGLRLIYYSQIVNDFQKGDIAEGYSVSREKKESFPLTVTSAQKNPTAFYLCASYPVGRPSEQFFGPGTRLTVL.

V usage is TRBV27 and J usage is TRBJ2-1; TRBD1 matches 9 bases. The V gene's germline CDR1 is MNHEY and CDR2 SMNVEV (reference sequence). The CDR3 spans 19 residues. V was pared by 0 bases and J by 5 bases, with 14 bases of the junction left unmatched. In nucleotides, the CDR3 is TGTGCCAGCAGTTTATCCCCCCCCCGGGACAGGGTTTCGGACAATGAGCAGTTCTTC. Protein: CASSLSPPRDRVSDNEQFF.

In DNA, the CDR3 is TGCGCCAGCAGCTTATTAGGGGATCCAGATACGCAGTATTTT. This sequence encodes CASSLLGDPDTQYF. The rearrangement joins TRBV5-1 to TRBJ2-3, with D perhaps matching TRBD1 (5 bases). V lost 2 bases, J lost 4 bases, and 11 bases lay in between. Germline V gene lookup returns CDR1 SGHRS and CDR2 YFSETQ. The CDR3 has 14 amino acids.

The V and J genes are TRBV30 and TRBJ2-3, with D possibly being TRBD1 (5 bases). Trimming stripped 0 bases from V and 0 bases from J, with 7 bases between. CDR3 length: 14 residues. Germline V gene lookup returns CDR1 GTSNPN and CDR2 SVGIG (reference sequence). The CDR3: CAWSVGASTDTQYF. The CDR3 region has the DNA TGTGCCTGGAGTGTAGGGGCTAGCACAGATACGCAGTATTTT.

The chain carries TRBV28 and TRBJ1-5; no clear D gene. The CDR3 totals 12 residues. With 6 bases removed from V and 4 bases from J, the gap between germline ends came to 7 bases. The germline CDR1 and CDR2 sequences are MDHEN and SYDVKM. The CDR3 DNA follows: TGTGCCAGCAGGACAAATAATCAGCCCCAGCATTTT. Translating gives CASRTNNQPQHF.

The CDR3 is CASSPWTSGYPNTGELFF. CDR3 bases: TGTGCCAGCAGCCCTTGGACTAGCGGGTATCCGAACACCGGGGAGCTGTTTTTT. V is TRBV11-2 and J is TRBJ2-2; 11 bases match TRBD2. This CDR3 is built from 18 residues. Germline V gene lookup returns CDR1 SGHAT and CDR2 FQNNGV. V was pared by 5 bases and J by 0 bases, with 8 bases of the junction left unmatched.

The chain uses TRBV16 and TRBJ1-4; 11 bases are a match to TRBD1. This CDR3 spans 16 amino acids. Unmatched junction bases numbered 4, after V lost 0 bases and J lost 7 bases. Germline values: CDR1 KGHSY, CDR2 FQNENV. The CDR3 here is CASSQSDGTGGEKLFF. DNA of the CDR3: TGTGCCAGCAGCCAATCGGATGGGACAGGGGGTGAAAAACTGTTTTTT.

V usage is TRBV7-8 and J usage is TRBJ2-2; 12 nucleotides line up with TRBD1. CDR3 size: 16 residues. CDR1 and CDR2 from the germline V gene are SGHVS and FQNEAQ. The V and J ends lost 3 bases and 8 bases, in that order; junction bases with no gene match: 7. The CDR3, as DNA: TGTGCCAGCAGCTTCGGGGACAGGGGGCTGGATGGGGAGCTGTTTTTT. Its translation: CASSFGDRGLDGELFF.

This clone was observed once. The rearrangement links TRBV5-1 to TRBJ1-4; TRBD1 matches at 9 bases. Germline V gene data show CDR1 as SGHRS and CDR2 as YFSETQ. The CDR3 spans 15 residues. With V trimmed by 2 bases and J by 5 bases, 4 bases remained unmatched. CDR3 residues: CASSLQGAQNEKLFF. CDR3 in DNA: TGCGCCAGCAGCTTACAGGGGGCGCAGAATGAAAAACTGTTTTTT.